These 17 T cell receptor beta chains came from one sample sequenced in a study of cytomegalovirus exposure and HLA in healthy donors. 60 Vbeta and 13 Jbeta primers were used in PCR. TCRdb keeps only in-frame clones here, not all; method: immunoSEQ multiplex PCR. The sample holds roughly 160,000 clones; 85% are singletons and the top ten take 1%. Specimen: PBMCs. These receptors were taken from a boy aged 2-15 years in good health and CMV-seronegative.

This chain uses TRBV6-1 with TRBJ2-1, with 7 bases aligning to TRBD2. Trimming cost V 4 bases and J 0 bases; bases outside gene matches: 6. CDR1 is MNHNS and CDR2 is SASEGT in the germline V gene. CDR3 length: 16 residues. The chain's CDR3 is CASSGPGTTSYNEQFF. For the CDR3, the DNA is TGTGCCAGCAGTGGACCCGGGACTACCTCCTACAATGAGCAGTTCTTC.

The V gene is TRBV27, the J gene TRBJ2-7, with 7 bases that match TRBD1. V was pared by 5 bases and J by 1 base, with 5 bases of the junction left unmatched. The CDR3 extends over 14 amino acids. Looked up from germline, CDR1 is MNHEY and CDR2 is SMNVEV (reference sequence). CDR3 nucleotide sequence: TGTGCCAGCAGTCTGGGACAGTATTCCTACGAGCAGTACTTC. Translation: CASSLGQYSYEQYF.

The V gene is TRBV4-1, the J gene TRBJ2-3; TRBD2 matches 9 bases. The V gene's germline CDR1 is MGHRA and CDR2 YSYEKL. This CDR3 is built from 16 residues. Trimming cost V 0 bases and J 6 bases; bases outside gene matches: 7. The CDR3 is CASSQDQRGAPDTQYF. DNA of the CDR3: TGCGCCAGCAGCCAAGATCAGCGGGGGGCCCCGGATACGCAGTATTTT.

The chain couples TRBV18 to TRBJ1-2; 8 nucleotides align to TRBD1. CDR3 size: 14 residues. Looked up from germline, CDR1 is KGHSH and CDR2 is LQKENI. The J segment lost 2 bases and the V segment lost 3 bases, leaving 2 bases of the junction unmatched. The CDR3 region is CASSPRQGNYGYTF. CDR3 coding DNA: TGTGCCAGCTCACCTAGACAGGGGAACTATGGCTACACCTTC. Looking up the rest from reference TRBV18 and TRBJ1-2 gives the full variable domain: NAGVMQNPRHLVRRRGQEARLRCSPMKGHSHVYWYRQLPEEGLKFMVYLQKENIIDESGMPKERFSAEFPKEGPSILRIQQVVRGDSAAYFCASSPRQGNYGYTFGSGTRLTVV.

The chain joins TRBV2 to TRBJ1-2; 7 bases fit TRBD1. The V gene's germline CDR1 is SNHLY and CDR2 FYNNEI. The CDR3 runs to 16 residues. V lost 3 bases, J lost 4 bases, and 11 bases stayed unmatched. The CDR3 spells CASSELPGQPSYGYTF. The CDR3 bases are TGTGCCAGCAGTGAGCTTCCGGGACAGCCGAGCTATGGCTACACCTTC.

The chain employs TRBV2 and TRBJ2-7; D is possibly TRBD1 (6 bases). This CDR3 is 12 amino acids long. Germline V CDR1 and CDR2: SNHLY, FYNNEI. Trimming pared 6 bases from V and 1 base from J, leaving 7 bases between. The CDR3 region has the DNA TGTGCCAGCAGAGGGGGATCCTACGAGCAGTACGTC. It yields the protein CASRGGSYEQYV.

The chain joins TRBV27 to TRBJ2-5; a possible D gene is TRBD1 (6 bases). The germline V gene has CDR1 MNHEY and CDR2 SMNVEV (reference sequence). The CDR3 is 11 amino acids. The V gene lost 5 bases and the J gene lost 5 bases, with 6 bases spanning the gap. This CDR3 is CASSQGETQYF. CDR3 coding DNA: TGTGCCAGCAGTCAGGGGGAGACCCAGTACTTC.

The chain joins TRBV27 to TRBJ1-5; 8 bases fit TRBD1. This CDR3 comprises 15 residues. Trimming at V came to 2 bases and at J to 1 base, leaving 1 base not matched to a gene. Germline-derived CDR1 and CDR2 are MNHEY and SMNVEV (reference sequence). CDR3 sequence (DNA): TGTGCCAGCAGTTTACGGACAGGGAGCAATCAGCCCCAGCATTTT. Its protein is CASSLRTGSNQPQHF.

This chain connects TRBV6-1 to TRBJ1-1; 9 bases are shared with TRBD1. The V gene's germline CDR1 is MNHNS and CDR2 SASEGT. V lost 5 bases and J lost 3; bases outside the gene matches: 4. CDR3 length: 14 amino acids. DNA for the CDR3: TGTGCCAGCAGTCTACAGGGGGCCGACACTGAAGCTTTCTTT. Amino acids: CASSLQGADTEAFF.

V gene TRBV7-8 combines with J gene TRBJ2-5; 11 bases are shared with TRBD2. Unmatched junction bases numbered 19, after V lost 5 bases and J lost 5 bases. The CDR3 consists of 19 residues. Germline assignment: CDR1 SGHVS and CDR2 FQNEAQ. CDR3 residues: CASSHRTSGRGTERETQYF. CDR3 DNA sequence: TGTGCCAGCAGCCACAGGACTAGCGGGCGAGGAACTGAACGGGAGACCCAGTACTTC.

V usage is TRBV5-1 and J usage is TRBJ1-2; D is ambiguous. V was shortened by 1 base and J by 4 bases, with 14 bases between the two germline ends. The CDR3 totals 15 residues. Germline assignment: CDR1 SGHRS and CDR2 YFSETQ. Here the CDR3 reads CASSLTGAEGYGYTF. The CDR3 DNA reads as TGCGCCAGCAGCTTGACGGGAGCCGAGGGCTATGGCTACACCTTC.

This clone was seen a handful of times. The DNA for the CDR3 is TGTGCCATCAGTCCGGGACAGGTCTCTGGAAACACCATATATTTT. Translated, it gives CAISPGQVSGNTIYF. V gene TRBV10-3 combines with J gene TRBJ1-3, with 8 positions matching TRBD1. CDR1 and CDR2 (germline): ENHRY, SYGVKD. V dropped 5 bases and J dropped 0; count of bases not matched to a gene: 3. The CDR3 has 15 residues.

The V call is TRBV9, the J call TRBJ1-2, with TRBD1 as a possible D gene (6 bases). The CDR3 loop spans 15 amino acids. Trimming removed 0 bases at V and 2 bases at J, with 11 bases between. CDR1 SGDLS and CDR2 YYNGEE come from the germline V gene. The CDR3 protein is CASSVEDRTNYGYTF. CDR3 in DNA: TGTGCCAGCAGCGTAGAGGACAGAACGAACTATGGCTACACCTTC. The full variable domain, rest sourced from reference TRBV9 and TRBJ1-2, is DSGVTQTPKHLITATGQRVTLRCSPRSGDLSVYWYQQSLDQGLQFLIQYYNGEERAKGNILERFSAQQFPDLHSELNLSSLELGDSALYFCASSVEDRTNYGYTFGSGTRLTVV.

This rearrangement joins TRBV19 to TRBJ2-5, with TRBD2 matching 9 bases. Looked up from germline, CDR1 is LNHDA and CDR2 is SQIVND (reference sequence). The J segment lost 5 bases and the V segment lost 5 bases, leaving 15 bases of the junction unmatched. There are 17 residues in the CDR3. CDR3 sequence (DNA): TGTGCCAGTAGTCCGTCCGGCGGGAGGGGGGCGTGGGAGACCCAGTACTTC. Translated: CASSPSGGRGAWETQYF.

The gene calls are TRBV7-8 and TRBJ1-4; weak D call: TRBD1 (5 bases). Trimming left V 5 bases short and J 7 bases short, with 17 bases between. There are 15 residues in the CDR3. Germline assignment: CDR1 SGHVS and CDR2 FQNEAQ. CDR3 loop: CASSPHQGPIEKLFF. CDR3 nucleotide sequence: TGTGCCAGCAGCCCCCATCAGGGCCCGATTGAAAAACTGTTTTTT.

The V and J genes are TRBV12-5 and TRBJ2-1, with 8 bases matching TRBD1. V dropped 4 bases and J dropped 5; count of bases not matched to a gene: 7. This CDR3 contains 15 residues. Germline loops: CDR1 LGHNT, CDR2 FRNRAP. In nucleotides, the CDR3 is TGTGCTAGTGGTTCCCCAGGGGGCGCCGACAATGAGCAGTTCTTC. It encodes CASGSPGGADNEQFF.

V gene TRBV5-6 combines with J gene TRBJ1-2; D unresolved. The germline V gene encodes CDR1 SGHDT and CDR2 YYEEEE. V was pared by 0 bases and J by 4 bases, with 16 bases between. The CDR3 totals 16 residues. The CDR3 sequence: CASSLVEVSSGYGYTF. The CDR3 DNA follows: TGTGCCAGCAGCTTGGTGGAAGTAAGTAGCGGCTATGGCTACACCTTC.